The next 20 T cell receptor beta chains were all read from a single sample in a study of blood T cell repertoires in COVID-19. This table comes from immunoSEQ multiplex PCR, and its TCRdb copy is limited to in-frame clones, with some not included. The data hold about 310,000 clones, with 75% to 90% observed a single time. Input material: PBMCs or T cells enriched from blood (not recorded which). Receptors were obtained from a woman aged 35 to 49 who had recovered from COVID-19.

The chain carries TRBV18 and TRBJ1-1; possible D gene TRBD1, 6 bases. Trimming stripped 2 bases from V and 0 bases from J, with 10 bases between. CDR1 KGHSH and CDR2 LQKENI come from the germline V gene. The CDR3 spans 15 residues. In nucleotides, the CDR3 is TGTGCCAGCTCACCATTTGGACAGCTGAACACTGAAGCTTTCTTT. Its translation is CASSPFGQLNTEAFF.

CDR3 DNA sequence: TGTGCCAGCAGCCGCGAACCGGGACTAGCGGGAGTAAGCTCCTACGAGCAGTACTTC. Translating it yields CASSREPGLAGVSSYEQYF. V is TRBV3-1 (or the pseudogene TRBV3-2) and J is TRBJ2-7; 14 bases line up with TRBD2. CDR1 is LGHDT and CDR2 is YNNKEL in the germline V gene (reference sequence). The trim removed 4 bases at V and 0 bases at J, leaving 11 bases unmatched. The CDR3 is made up of 19 amino acids.

The chain employs TRBV19 and TRBJ1-5; 8 nucleotides match TRBD1. The CDR3 totals 15 residues. Trimming at V came to 2 bases and at J to 4 bases, leaving 4 bases not matched to a gene. Per germline, CDR1 LNHDA and CDR2 SQIVND (reference sequence). The CDR3 region has the DNA TGTGCCAGTAGTATAATCGGGACAGGAAATCAGCCCCAGCATTTT. This encodes CASSIIGTGNQPQHF.

The V call is TRBV28, the J call TRBJ2-1; 11 nucleotides align to TRBD2. The CDR3 is made up of 16 amino acids. Germline V lookup: CDR1 MDHEN, CDR2 SYDVKM. With 6 bases clipped from V and 3 bases from J, the junction kept 7 bases outside the gene matches. The CDR3 DNA sequence: TGTGCCAGCAGCCACCGACTAGCGGGAAGCTACAATGAGCAGTTCTTC. Translation: CASSHRLAGSYNEQFF.

The chain has TRBV30 and TRBJ2-3; 11 bases line up with TRBD2. Germline CDR1 reads GTSNPN; CDR2 reads SVGIG (reference sequence). Germline trimming cut 1 base from V and 3 bases from J; bases unmatched to any gene: 3. CDR3 length: 15 amino acids. The CDR3 DNA sequence: TGTGCCTGGAGTGCGGGACTAGCGGTGACAGATACGCAGTATTTT. This encodes CAWSAGLAVTDTQYF.

This clone is a singleton in its sample. The J gene is TRBJ2-2, the V gene TRBV28; TRBD2 matches at 13 bases. This CDR3 region has 17 residues. V lost 10 bases, J lost 5 bases, and 13 bases stayed unmatched. In germline, CDR1 is MDHEN, CDR2 SYDVKM. The CDR3, as DNA: TGTGCCATCTCAACTAGCGGGAGGGCCGATGGGACCGGGGAGCTGTTTTTT. Translated: CAISTSGRADGTGELFF.

The genes are TRBV27 and TRBJ2-7; a possible D gene is TRBD1 (6 bases). V was trimmed by 5 bases and J by 1 base, leaving 12 bases between them. In germline, CDR1 is MNHEY, CDR2 SMNVEV (reference sequence). The CDR3 length is 14 residues. The CDR3 DNA is TGTGCCAGCAGTCCCTCGACAGGTTCCTACGAGCAGTACTTC. It codes for CASSPSTGSYEQYF.

Only one count was recorded for this clone. The chain carries TRBV5-1 and TRBJ2-3, with 8 positions matching TRBD1. The CDR3 covers 15 residues. V lost 2 bases and J lost 1; bases outside the gene matches: 3. Germline CDR1 and CDR2: SGHRS and YFSETQ. The CDR3: CASSLNRGGTDTQYF. DNA of the CDR3: TGCGCCAGCAGCTTAAACAGGGGGGGCACAGATACGCAGTATTTT.

This clone has a single count. This chain connects TRBV6-5 to TRBJ1-5; D perhaps matches TRBD1 (6 bases). Germline V gives CDR1 MNHEY, CDR2 SVGAGI. The CDR3 is 15 residues long. V lost 0 bases and J lost 7, with 13 bases in between. In DNA, the CDR3 is TGTGCCAGCAGTTACTCGGGTCAGGGGAGACAGCCCCAGCATTTT. Translated: CASSYSGQGRQPQHF.

The chain is built from TRBV7-9 and TRBJ1-3; 9 bases fit TRBD1. The V segment lost 5 bases and the J segment 4 bases; nucleotides outside the gene matches: 3. The CDR3 is 14 amino acids. Germline V lookup: CDR1 SEHNR, CDR2 FQNEAQ (reference sequence). CDR3 DNA: TGTGCCAGCAGCGGGACAGGGCCAGGAAACACCATATATTTT. This encodes CASSGTGPGNTIYF. Full variable domain (remainder filled in from reference TRBV7-9 and TRBJ1-3): DTGVSQNPRHKITKRGQNVTFRCDPISEHNRLYWYRQTLGQGPEFLTYFQNEAQLEKSRLLSDRFSAERPKGSFSTLEIQRTEQGDSAMYLCASSGTGPGNTIYFGEGSWLTVV.

The chain recombines TRBV27 with TRBJ2-5, with no clear D. This CDR3 is 15 amino acids long. V shed 0 bases and J shed 1 base, with 9 bases lying between them. Germline V CDR1 and CDR2: MNHEY, SMNVEV (reference sequence). CDR3 in DNA: TGTGCCAGCAGTTTATCGAAGGCAGGCCAAGAGACCCAGTACTTC. It yields the protein CASSLSKAGQETQYF.

V usage is TRBV7-6 and J usage is TRBJ2-1; TRBD2 matches at 7 bases. Trimming cost V 5 bases and J 7 bases; bases outside gene matches: 11. This CDR3 has 15 amino acids. Germline values: CDR1 SGHVS, CDR2 FNYEAQ. Here the CDR3 DNA reads TGTGCCAGCAGCGCCCCGGGGGGTCGTGGGAATGAGCAGTTCTTC. This sequence encodes CASSAPGGRGNEQFF.

The rearrangement uses TRBV18 and TRBJ2-7; TRBD2 matches 9 bases. Looked up from germline, CDR1 is KGHSH and CDR2 is LQKENI. J lost 1 base, V lost 3 bases, and 4 bases had no gene match. The CDR3 contains 15 residues. The CDR3 loop reads CASSPSGRNSYEQYF. For the CDR3, the DNA is TGTGCCAGCTCACCTAGCGGGAGAAATTCCTACGAGCAGTACTTC.

The CDR3 protein is CASSPPIAGRNNEQFF. The CDR3 DNA reads as TGTGCCAGCTCACCACCGATTGCAGGGAGGAACAATGAGCAGTTCTTC. The V gene is TRBV18, the J gene TRBJ2-1; D is perhaps TRBD2 (6 bases). This CDR3 comprises 16 residues. CDR1 and CDR2 from the germline V gene are KGHSH and LQKENI. With 0 bases removed from V and 5 bases from J, the gap between germline ends came to 14 bases.

The genes are TRBV15 and TRBJ2-1; 13 positions match TRBD2. The germline V gene encodes CDR1 LNHNV and CDR2 YYDKDF (reference sequence). The CDR3 totals 15 residues. J lost 10 bases, V lost 3 bases, and 6 bases had no gene match. CDR3 nucleotide sequence: TGTGCCACCAGCAGGGGGACTAGCGGGACACTAGAGCAGTTCTTC. It encodes CATSRGTSGTLEQFF.

The chain combines TRBV29-1 with TRBJ2-7; 7 bases match TRBD1. CDR1 is SQVTM and CDR2 is ANQGSEA in the germline V gene. This CDR3 region has 16 residues. The junction had 24 bases not matched to a gene; V was cut back by 6 bases and J by 10 bases. DNA for the CDR3: TGCAGCGTCGAGGGTCTGGACAGGAAAAACCCTACGACACAGTACTTC. Translation gives CSVEGLDRKNPTTQYF.

The chain has TRBV7-8 and TRBJ2-5; 7 bases map to TRBD1. CDR3 length: 16 amino acids. With V trimmed by 5 bases and J by 4 bases, 13 bases remained unmatched. CDR1 is SGHVS, CDR2 FQNEAQ, per germline. CDR3 in DNA: TGTGCCAGCAGCCCTTGGACAGGCTTACGGTCAGAGACCCAGTACTTC. Translation gives CASSPWTGLRSETQYF.

The J gene is TRBJ2-7, the V gene TRBV11-3; possible D gene TRBD1, 6 bases. The CDR3 extends over 15 amino acids. Germline CDR1 and CDR2: SGHNT and YENEEA. V gave up 2 bases and J gave up 3 bases, with 14 bases separating them. CDR3 coding DNA: TGTGCCAGCAGCTTAAGCACAGGGCCCCTCTACGAGCAGTACTTC. It is translated as CASSLSTGPLYEQYF.

This chain connects TRBV7-9 to TRBJ1-1; D unclear. Trimming pared 1 base from V and 3 bases from J, leaving 6 bases between. This CDR3 is built from 13 residues. CDR1 SEHNR and CDR2 FQNEAQ come from the germline V gene (reference sequence). For the CDR3, the DNA is TGTGCCAGCAGCTTAGTGGTAGACACTGAAGCTTTCTTT. This gives the protein CASSLVVDTEAFF.

This rearrangement joins TRBV7-2 to TRBJ1-1; 9 bases fit TRBD1. V lost 2 bases, J lost 3 bases, and 1 base stayed unmatched. Germline V gene data show CDR1 as SGHTA and CDR2 as FQGNSA. The CDR3 covers 14 residues. CDR3 sequence: CASSLRQGDTEAFF. Written as DNA, the CDR3 is TGTGCCAGCAGCTTACGACAGGGGGACACTGAAGCTTTCTTT.